This T cell receptor (beta chain) is from a study of blood T cell repertoires in COVID-19. The data were produced by immunoSEQ multiplex PCR, yet TCRdb's version contains in-frame clones alone and is incomplete. The sample lists 200,000 to 300,000 clones, around 81% occurring once. V dropped 0 bases and J dropped 1; count of bases not matched to a gene: 2. CDR3 size: 16 residues. Germline assignment: CDR1 MNHEY and CDR2 SMNVEV (reference sequence). A few counts support this clone. The chain is built from TRBV27 and TRBJ2-2; TRBD2 aligns across 7 bases. This receptor was identified in a woman aged 55-70 years with active or convalescent COVID-19. The sample taken for sequencing was peripheral blood. The CDR3 sequence is CASSLSSGVNTGELFF. The CDR3 region has the DNA TGTGCCAGCAGTTTATCGAGCGGGGTGAACACCGGGGAGCTGTTTTTT.